Detailed here is one T cell receptor beta chain. This entry belongs to a study of blood T cell repertoires in COVID-19. Study background: Acute and convalescent COVID-19 samples came from the United States, Italy and Spain. PBMCs, B-cell-depleted T cells, or T cells were the source of the cDNA or gDNA that made up the material.

The CDR3 is 13 residues long. Trimming took off 4 bases at V and 5 bases at J, with 11 bases between the two ends. Germline values: CDR1 MRHNA, CDR2 SNTAGT. Original methodology: Reference gene primer amplification gave nucleated cell count estimates. Assay: immunoSEQ multiplex PCR; the TCRdb copy retains only in-frame clones and omits some. V and J calls and clone size are as listed in that table; D and trimming were resolved from the DNA. The repertoire holds under 250,000 clones, with over 80% as singletons. The chain recombines TRBV6-4 with TRBJ1-1; tentative D call: TRBD1 (5 bases). The sequenced material came from peripheral blood. The TCR comes from a man aged 40-49 years with acute or convalescent COVID-19. CDR3 in DNA: TGTGCCAGCAGTGCATACGGGGGGACTGAAGCTTTCTTT. It translates to CASSAYGGTEAFF.